What follows describes a single T cell receptor beta chain. Other DNA sequences within the sample encode an identical CDR3. The sample belongs to a study of blood T cell repertoires in COVID-19. Data came from immunoSEQ multiplex PCR; TCRdb stores just in-frame clones and leaves some out. The sample yields 430,000 or so clones, around 90% seen once. V shed 5 bases and J shed 2 bases, with 3 bases lying between them. CDR3 size: 12 residues. Germline V gene data show CDR1 as SGHTA and CDR2 as FQGTGA. The TCR sequence derives from a man between 18 and 29 years old with COVID-19, enrolled during active disease. The sample consisted of peripheral blood. The V and J genes are TRBV7-3 and TRBJ2-2; D call uncertain. The CDR3 DNA follows: TGTGCCAGCAGCCTTAACACCGGGGAGCTGTTTTTT. This translates into CASSLNTGELFF.